Sequencing of this TCR beta chain was carried out in a study of control samples from healthy donors and cancer patients. The ends were cut back, 4 bases at V and 3 bases at J, with 14 bases in the middle. The CDR3 covers 15 residues. Germline CDR1 KGHDR, CDR2 SFDVKD. Measured with immunoSEQ multiplex PCR; TCRdb has only the in-frame clones, and not every one. This sample's clone table lists under 200,000 clones. This chain links TRBV24-1 with TRBJ1-1, with D possibly being TRBD1 (5 bases). Input material: blood. The source of this sequence is a woman in her twenties or thirties in good health. The CDR3 is CATSDPSGGDTEAFF. CDR3 sequence (DNA): TGTGCCACCAGTGACCCCTCAGGAGGGGACACTGAAGCTTTCTTT.